The clone carrying this TCR beta chain was seen a few times. Its matching antigen is unknown. The data were obtained in a study of T cells after yellow fever vaccination. The germline V and J ends were trimmed by 0 bases and 6 bases, with 16 bases remaining between them. This CDR3 region has 16 residues. Germline CDR1 reads SGDLS; CDR2 reads YYNGEE. Whole-study results and caveats: The secondary response showed a weaker magnitude and a faster peak, day 5 versus 15. Reappearance after the booster was observed for most primary-vaccination clones (about 96% CD4, around 90% CD8).

From the 5' RACE reads, TCRdb called clonotypes with MiXCR, one entry per CDR3 protein. This table holds a few hundred thousand distinct CDR3 sequences, roughly 12% found once. The TCR originated in a man between 18 and 35 years old who received the YFV17D yellow fever vaccine. The material was PBMCs, obtained on the day of the first yellow fever vaccination. The chain combines TRBV9 with TRBJ2-1; D is tentatively TRBD1 or TRBD2 (6 bases each). This CDR3 reads CASSVVVGGPGNEQFF. CDR3 in DNA: TGTGCCAGCAGCGTAGTTGTTGGGGGGCCCGGCAATGAGCAGTTCTTC.